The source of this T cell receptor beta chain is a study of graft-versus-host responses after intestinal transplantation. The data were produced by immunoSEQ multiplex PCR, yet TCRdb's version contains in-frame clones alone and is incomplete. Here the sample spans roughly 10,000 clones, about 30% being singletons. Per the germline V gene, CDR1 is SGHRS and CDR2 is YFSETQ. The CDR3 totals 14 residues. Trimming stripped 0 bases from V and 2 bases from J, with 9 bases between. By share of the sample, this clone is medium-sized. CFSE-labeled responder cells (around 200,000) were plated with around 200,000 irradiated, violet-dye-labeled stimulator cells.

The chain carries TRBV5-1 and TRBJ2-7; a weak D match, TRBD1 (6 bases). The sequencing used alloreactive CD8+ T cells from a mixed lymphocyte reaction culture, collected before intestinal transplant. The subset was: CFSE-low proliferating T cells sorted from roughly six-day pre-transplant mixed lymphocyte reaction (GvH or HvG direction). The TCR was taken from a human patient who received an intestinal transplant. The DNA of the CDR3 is TGCGCCAGCAGCTTGGGGACAGCTACCTACGAGCAGTACTTC. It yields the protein CASSLGTATYEQYF.